These 6 T cell receptor beta chains were sequenced from one sample in a study of shared clonotypes between healthy human individuals. TCRdb's copy holds only in-frame clones and misses some; the assay was immunoSEQ multiplex PCR. The sample yields more than 450,000 clones, more than 65% seen once. Sample: PBMCs. These receptors all stem from a woman aged 40 to 49 in good health. Some clones in this sample may be carry-over from other donors' samples.

The CDR3 DNA sequence: TGTGCCAGCAGTGGGATCGAGGGCGTTAGGGCCCTCCACTTT. It translates to CASSGIEGVRALHF. V gene TRBV2 combines with J gene TRBJ1-6; D gene uncertain. The CDR3 is made up of 14 amino acids. In germline, CDR1 is SNHLY, CDR2 FYNNEI. V lost 4 bases to trimming and J lost 14 bases, with 18 bases between them.

Worth noting for this clone: A much more abundant neighbour one base away suggests this may be a read error. The chain couples TRBV6-4 to TRBJ2-1; D gene unclear. The CDR3 length is 13 residues. Looked up from germline, CDR1 is MRHNA and CDR2 is SNTAGT. The V end lost 3 bases, the J end lost 2 bases, and 5 bases lay between the germline ends. In DNA form, the CDR3 reads TGTGCCAGCAGTGAGGACGCCTACAATGAGCAGTTCTTC. Translation: CASSEDAYNEQFF.

This clone was counted ten times or more. The J gene is TRBJ2-3, the V gene TRBV6-4; 8 positions agree with TRBD2. The CDR3 contains 14 residues. V lost 5 bases, J lost 3 bases, and 4 bases stayed unmatched. From germline, CDR1 is MRHNA and CDR2 SNTAGT. CDR3 DNA: TGTGCCAGCAGTAAGCAGCGGGAGACAGATACGCAGTATTTT. Translated, it gives CASSKQRETDTQYF.

J is TRBJ2-6 and V is TRBV5-1; D might be TRBD1 (6 bases). V lost 3 bases to trimming and J lost 4 bases, with 14 bases between them. Germline V lookup: CDR1 SGHRS, CDR2 YFSETQ. The CDR3 contains 16 residues. In DNA, the CDR3 is TGCGCCAGCAGCTCTTCCACAGGGTCCGGGGCCAACGTCCTGACTTTC. Its protein product is CASSSSTGSGANVLTF. Full variable domain (remainder filled in from reference TRBV5-1 and TRBJ2-6): KAGVTQTPRYLIKTRGQQVTLSCSPISGHRSVSWYQQTPGQGLQFLFEYFSETQRNKGNFPGRFSGRQFSNSRSEMNVSTLELGDSALYLCASSSSTGSGANVLTFGAGSRLTVL.

The J gene is TRBJ1-1, the V gene TRBV7-9; TRBD1 might be the D (6 bases). Between the trimmed V and J ends, which lost 5 bases and 3 bases, there was a span of 13 bases. The V gene's germline CDR1 is SEHNR and CDR2 FQNEAQ (reference sequence). This CDR3 has 14 amino acids. CDR3 in amino acids: CASSRRGQDTEAFF. For the CDR3, the DNA is TGTGCCAGCAGCCGCAGGGGTCAGGACACTGAAGCTTTCTTT.

The CDR3 region has the DNA TGTGCCAGCAGCAAAACCCTCGGGGTAATGGGCACAGATACGCAGTATTTT. Residues: CASSKTLGVMGTDTQYF. The chain is built from TRBV28 and TRBJ2-3; D might be TRBD2 (5 bases). The CDR3 extends over 17 amino acids. Germline values: CDR1 MDHEN, CDR2 SYDVKM. V lost 6 bases and J lost 1, with 20 bases in between.